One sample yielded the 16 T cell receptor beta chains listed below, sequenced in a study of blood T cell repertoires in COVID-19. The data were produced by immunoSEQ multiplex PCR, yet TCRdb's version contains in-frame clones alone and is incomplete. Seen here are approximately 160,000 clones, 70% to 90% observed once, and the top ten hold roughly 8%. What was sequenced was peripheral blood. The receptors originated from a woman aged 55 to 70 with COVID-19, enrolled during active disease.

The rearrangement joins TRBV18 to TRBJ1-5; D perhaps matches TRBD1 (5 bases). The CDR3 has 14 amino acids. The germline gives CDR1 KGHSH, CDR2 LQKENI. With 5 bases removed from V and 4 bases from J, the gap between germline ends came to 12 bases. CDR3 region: CASSSGKGNQPQHF. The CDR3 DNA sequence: TGTGCCAGCTCATCAGGGAAAGGAAATCAGCCCCAGCATTTT. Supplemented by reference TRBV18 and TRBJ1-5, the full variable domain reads NAGVMQNPRHLVRRRGQEARLRCSPMKGHSHVYWYRQLPEEGLKFMVYLQKENIIDESGMPKERFSAEFPKEGPSILRIQQVVRGDSAAYFCASSSGKGNQPQHFGDGTRLSIL.

The CDR3: CASSPTRDNEQFF. DNA for the CDR3: TGTGCCAGCAGCCCGACGCGGGACAATGAGCAGTTCTTC. The chain has TRBV27 and TRBJ2-1; TRBD2 is a possible D gene (5 bases). The germline gives CDR1 MNHEY, CDR2 SMNVEV (reference sequence). The V end lost 6 bases, the J end lost 5 bases, and 11 bases lay between the germline ends. This CDR3 contains 13 residues.

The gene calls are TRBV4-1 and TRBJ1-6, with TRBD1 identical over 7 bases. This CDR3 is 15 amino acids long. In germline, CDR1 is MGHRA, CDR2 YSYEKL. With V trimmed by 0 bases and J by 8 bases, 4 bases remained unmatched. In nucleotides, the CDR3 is TGCGCCAGCAGCCAAGACGGGACAGATGATTCACCCCTCCACTTT. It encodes CASSQDGTDDSPLHF.

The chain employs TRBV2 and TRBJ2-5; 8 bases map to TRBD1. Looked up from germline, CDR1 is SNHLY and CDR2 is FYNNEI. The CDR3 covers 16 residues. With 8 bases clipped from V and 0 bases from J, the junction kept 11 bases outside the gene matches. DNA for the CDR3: TGTGCCAGCTCCAATGGTCGGGACAGGTACCAAGAGACCCAGTACTTC. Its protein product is CASSNGRDRYQETQYF.

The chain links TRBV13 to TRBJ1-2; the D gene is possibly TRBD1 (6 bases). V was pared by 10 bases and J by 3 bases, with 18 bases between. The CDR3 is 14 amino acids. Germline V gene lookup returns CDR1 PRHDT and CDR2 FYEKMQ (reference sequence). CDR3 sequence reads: CATRQDEGDYGYTF. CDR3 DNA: TGTGCCACCAGACAGGACGAAGGGGACTATGGCTACACCTTC.

CDR3 sequence: CASSSTGRETQYF. CDR3 in DNA: TGTGCCAGTAGTTCGACAGGCCGCGAGACCCAGTACTTC. This chain links TRBV19 with TRBJ2-5, with D possibly matching TRBD1 (6 bases). V lost 5 bases and J lost 5, with 12 bases in between. Germline CDR1 is LNHDA and CDR2 is SQIVND (reference sequence). The CDR3 loop spans 13 amino acids.

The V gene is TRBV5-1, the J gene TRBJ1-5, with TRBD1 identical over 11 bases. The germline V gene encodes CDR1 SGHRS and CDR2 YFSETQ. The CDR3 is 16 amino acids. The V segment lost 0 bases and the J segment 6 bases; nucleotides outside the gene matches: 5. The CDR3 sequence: CASSLGGTGGTQPQHF. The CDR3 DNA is TGCGCCAGCAGCTTGGGTGGGACAGGGGGTACTCAGCCCCAGCATTTT.

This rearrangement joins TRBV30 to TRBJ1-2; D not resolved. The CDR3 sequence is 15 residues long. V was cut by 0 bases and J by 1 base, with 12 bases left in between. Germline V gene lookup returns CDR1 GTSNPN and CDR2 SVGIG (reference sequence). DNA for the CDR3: TGTGCCTGGAGTGTACCTGGAGGATTTAACTATGGCTACACCTTC. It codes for CAWSVPGGFNYGYTF.

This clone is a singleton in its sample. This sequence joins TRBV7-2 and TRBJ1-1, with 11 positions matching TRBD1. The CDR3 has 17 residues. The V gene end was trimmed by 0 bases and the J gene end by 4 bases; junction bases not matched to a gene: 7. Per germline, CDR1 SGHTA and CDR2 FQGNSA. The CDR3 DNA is TGTGCCAGCAGCTTAGCCCAGGGCGGGACAGGGGGCACTGAAGCTTTCTTT. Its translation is CASSLAQGGTGGTEAFF.

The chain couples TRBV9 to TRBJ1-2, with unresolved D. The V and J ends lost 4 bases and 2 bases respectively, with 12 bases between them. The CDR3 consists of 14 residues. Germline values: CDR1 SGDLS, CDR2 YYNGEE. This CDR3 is CASSLTTRNYGYTF. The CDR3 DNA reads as TGTGCCAGCAGCTTGACTACGAGGAACTATGGCTACACCTTC.

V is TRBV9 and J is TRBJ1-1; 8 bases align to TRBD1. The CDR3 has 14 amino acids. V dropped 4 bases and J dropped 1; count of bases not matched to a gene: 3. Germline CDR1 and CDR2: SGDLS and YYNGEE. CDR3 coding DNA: TGTGCCAGCAGCCCGGGGACAGGGAACACTGAAGCTTTCTTT. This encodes CASSPGTGNTEAFF.

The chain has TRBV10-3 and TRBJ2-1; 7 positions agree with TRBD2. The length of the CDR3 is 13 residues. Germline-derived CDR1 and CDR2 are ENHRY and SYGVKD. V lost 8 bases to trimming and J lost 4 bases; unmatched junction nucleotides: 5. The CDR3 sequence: CAIGSGAYNEQFF. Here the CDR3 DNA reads TGTGCCATCGGGAGCGGGGCTTACAATGAGCAGTTCTTC.

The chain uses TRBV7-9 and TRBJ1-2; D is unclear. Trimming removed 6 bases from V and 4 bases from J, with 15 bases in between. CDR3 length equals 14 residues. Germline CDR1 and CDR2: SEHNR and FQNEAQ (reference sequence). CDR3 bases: TGTGCCAGCAGTCAAGTCGTTCAGGTCTATGGCTACACCTTC. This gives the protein CASSQVVQVYGYTF.

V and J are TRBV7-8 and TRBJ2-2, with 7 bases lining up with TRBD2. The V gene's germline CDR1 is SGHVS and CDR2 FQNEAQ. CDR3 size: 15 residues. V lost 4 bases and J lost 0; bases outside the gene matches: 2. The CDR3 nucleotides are TGTGCCAGCAGCTCCGGGGGGTCGAACACCGGGGAGCTGTTTTTT. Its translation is CASSSGGSNTGELFF.

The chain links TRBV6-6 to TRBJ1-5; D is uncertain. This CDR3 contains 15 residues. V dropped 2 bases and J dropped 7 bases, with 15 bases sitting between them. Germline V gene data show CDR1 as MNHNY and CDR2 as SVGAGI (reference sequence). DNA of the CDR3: TGTGCCAGCAGTTACGAGGGAGGGTTGGGGCAGCCCCAGCATTTT. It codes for CASSYEGGLGQPQHF.

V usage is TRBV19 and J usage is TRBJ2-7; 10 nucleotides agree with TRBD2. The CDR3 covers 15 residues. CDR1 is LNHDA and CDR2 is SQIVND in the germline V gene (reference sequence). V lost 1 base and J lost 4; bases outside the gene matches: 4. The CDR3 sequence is CASSIGASGSYEQYF. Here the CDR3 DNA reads TGTGCCAGTAGTATAGGGGCTAGCGGGAGTTACGAGCAGTACTTC.